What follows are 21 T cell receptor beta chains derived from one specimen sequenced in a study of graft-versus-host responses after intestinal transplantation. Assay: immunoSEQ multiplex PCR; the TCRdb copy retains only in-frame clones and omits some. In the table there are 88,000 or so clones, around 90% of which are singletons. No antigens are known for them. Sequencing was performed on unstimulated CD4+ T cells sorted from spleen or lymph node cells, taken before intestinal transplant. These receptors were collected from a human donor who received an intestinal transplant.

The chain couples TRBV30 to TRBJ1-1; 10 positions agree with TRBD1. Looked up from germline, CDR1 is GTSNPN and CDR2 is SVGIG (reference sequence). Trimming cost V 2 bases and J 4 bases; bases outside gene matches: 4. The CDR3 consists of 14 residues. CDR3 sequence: CAWSPRTGGTEAFF. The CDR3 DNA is TGTGCCTGGAGTCCCCGGACAGGGGGCACTGAAGCTTTCTTT.

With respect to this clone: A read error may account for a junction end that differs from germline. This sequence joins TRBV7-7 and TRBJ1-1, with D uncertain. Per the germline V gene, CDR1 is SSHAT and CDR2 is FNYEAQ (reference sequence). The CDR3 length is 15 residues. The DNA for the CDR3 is TGTGCTAGCAGCCCCTTGCCCGGGGTTGCCACTGAAGCTTTCTTT. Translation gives CASSPLPGVATEAFF.

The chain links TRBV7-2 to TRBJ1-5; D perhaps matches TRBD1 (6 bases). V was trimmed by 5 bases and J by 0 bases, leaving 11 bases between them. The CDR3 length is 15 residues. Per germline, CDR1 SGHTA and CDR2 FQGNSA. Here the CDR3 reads CASSEAGASNQPQHF. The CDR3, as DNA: TGTGCCAGCAGCGAAGCGGGGGCTAGCAATCAGCCCCAGCATTTT.

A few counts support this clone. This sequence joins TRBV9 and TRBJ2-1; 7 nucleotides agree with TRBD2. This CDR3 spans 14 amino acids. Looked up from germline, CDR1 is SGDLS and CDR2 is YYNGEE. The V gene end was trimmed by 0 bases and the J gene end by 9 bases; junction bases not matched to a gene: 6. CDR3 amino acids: CASSVEAGMGEQFF. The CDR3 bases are TGTGCCAGCAGCGTAGAAGCGGGGATGGGTGAGCAGTTCTTC.

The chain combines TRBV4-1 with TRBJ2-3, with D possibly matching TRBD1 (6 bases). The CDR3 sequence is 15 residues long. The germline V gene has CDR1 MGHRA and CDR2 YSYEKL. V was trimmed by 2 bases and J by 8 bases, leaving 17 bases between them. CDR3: CASSQTGQTGGTQYF. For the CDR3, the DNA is TGCGCCAGCAGCCAAACCGGACAGACCGGAGGTACGCAGTATTTT.

The CDR3 bases are TGTGCCAGTAGTATGAGGACTAGCGGGGGGCACTACAATGAGCAGTTCTTC. This gives the protein CASSMRTSGGHYNEQFF. The V call is TRBV19, the J call TRBJ2-1; 14 bases agree with TRBD2. V lost 3 bases to trimming and J lost 3 bases; unmatched junction nucleotides: 4. CDR3 length: 17 residues. In germline, CDR1 is LNHDA, CDR2 SQIVND (reference sequence).

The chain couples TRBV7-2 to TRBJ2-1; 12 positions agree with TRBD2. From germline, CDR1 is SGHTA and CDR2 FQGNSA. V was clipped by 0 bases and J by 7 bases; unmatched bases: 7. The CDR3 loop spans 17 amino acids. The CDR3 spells CASSLAPPLAGGNEQFF. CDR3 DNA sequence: TGTGCCAGCAGCTTAGCCCCCCCACTAGCGGGGGGAAATGAGCAGTTCTTC. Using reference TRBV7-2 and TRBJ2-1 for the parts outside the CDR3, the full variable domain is GAGVSQSPSNKVTEKGKDVELRCDPISGHTALYWYRQSLGQGLEFLIYFQGNSAPDKSGLPSDRFSAERTGGSVSTLTIQRTQQEDSAVYLCASSLAPPLAGGNEQFFGPGTRLTVL.

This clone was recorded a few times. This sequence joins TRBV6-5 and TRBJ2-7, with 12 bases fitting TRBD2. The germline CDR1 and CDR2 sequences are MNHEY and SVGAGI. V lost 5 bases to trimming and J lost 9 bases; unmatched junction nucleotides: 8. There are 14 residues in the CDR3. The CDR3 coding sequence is TGTGCCAGCAGTCCTGCTAGCGGGGGGGGCGCGCAGTACTTC. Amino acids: CASSPASGGGAQYF.

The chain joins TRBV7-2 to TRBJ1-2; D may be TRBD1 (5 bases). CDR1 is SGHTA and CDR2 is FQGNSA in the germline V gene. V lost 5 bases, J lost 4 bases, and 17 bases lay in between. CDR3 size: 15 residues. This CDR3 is CASSPGRVIGYGYTF. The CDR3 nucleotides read TGTGCCAGCAGCCCCGGCAGGGTTATAGGCTATGGCTACACCTTC.

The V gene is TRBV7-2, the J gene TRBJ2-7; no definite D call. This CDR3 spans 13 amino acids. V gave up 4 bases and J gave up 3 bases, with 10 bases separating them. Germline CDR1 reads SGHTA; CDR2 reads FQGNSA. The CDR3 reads CASSSRHGYEQYF. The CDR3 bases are TGTGCCAGCAGCTCGAGACACGGCTACGAGCAGTACTTC.

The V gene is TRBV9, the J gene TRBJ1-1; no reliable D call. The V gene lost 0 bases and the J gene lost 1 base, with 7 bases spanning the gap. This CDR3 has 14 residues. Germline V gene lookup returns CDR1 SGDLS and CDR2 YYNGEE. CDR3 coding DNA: TGTGCCAGCAGCGTAGGTCCGGGGAACACTGAAGCTTTCTTT. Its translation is CASSVGPGNTEAFF. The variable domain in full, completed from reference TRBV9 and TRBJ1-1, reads DSGVTQTPKHLITATGQRVTLRCSPRSGDLSVYWYQQSLDQGLQFLIQYYNGEERAKGNILERFSAQQFPDLHSELNLSSLELGDSALYFCASSVGPGNTEAFFGQGTRLTVV.

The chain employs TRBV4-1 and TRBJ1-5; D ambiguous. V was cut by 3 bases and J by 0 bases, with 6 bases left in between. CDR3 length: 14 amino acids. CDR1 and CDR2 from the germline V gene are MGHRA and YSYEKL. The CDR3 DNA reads TGCGCCAGCAGCCACCAACATAGCAATCAGCCCCAGCATTTT. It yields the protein CASSHQHSNQPQHF.

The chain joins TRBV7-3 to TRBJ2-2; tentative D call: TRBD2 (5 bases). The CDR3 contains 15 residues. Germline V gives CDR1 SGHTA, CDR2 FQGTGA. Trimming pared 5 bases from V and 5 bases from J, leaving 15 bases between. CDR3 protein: CASSAGPGGTGELFF. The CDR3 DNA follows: TGTGCCAGCAGCGCCGGGCCGGGCGGGACCGGGGAGCTGTTTTTT.

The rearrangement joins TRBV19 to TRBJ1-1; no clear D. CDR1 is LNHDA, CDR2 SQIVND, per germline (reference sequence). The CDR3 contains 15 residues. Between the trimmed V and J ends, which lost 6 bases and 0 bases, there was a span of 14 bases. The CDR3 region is CASSLRQAMNTEAFF. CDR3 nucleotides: TGTGCCAGTAGCCTAAGACAAGCAATGAACACTGAAGCTTTCTTT.

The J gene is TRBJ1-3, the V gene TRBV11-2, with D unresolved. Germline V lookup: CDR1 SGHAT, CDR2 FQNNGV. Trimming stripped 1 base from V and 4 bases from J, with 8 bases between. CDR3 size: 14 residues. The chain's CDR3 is CASSLGWEGNTIYF. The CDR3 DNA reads TGTGCCAGCAGCTTAGGCTGGGAGGGAAACACCATATATTTT.

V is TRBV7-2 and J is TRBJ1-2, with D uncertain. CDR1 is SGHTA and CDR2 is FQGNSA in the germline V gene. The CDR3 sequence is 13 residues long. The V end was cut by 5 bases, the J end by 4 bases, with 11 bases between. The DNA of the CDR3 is TGTGCCAGCAGCCCCCTCAGTTTCTATGGCTACACCTTC. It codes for CASSPLSFYGYTF.

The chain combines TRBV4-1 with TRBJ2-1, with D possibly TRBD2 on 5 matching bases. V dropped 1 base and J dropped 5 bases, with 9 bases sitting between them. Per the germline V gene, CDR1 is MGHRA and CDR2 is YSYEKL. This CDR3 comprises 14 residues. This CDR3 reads CASSQVARNNEQFF. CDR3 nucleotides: TGCGCCAGCAGCCAAGTAGCGCGGAACAATGAGCAGTTCTTC.

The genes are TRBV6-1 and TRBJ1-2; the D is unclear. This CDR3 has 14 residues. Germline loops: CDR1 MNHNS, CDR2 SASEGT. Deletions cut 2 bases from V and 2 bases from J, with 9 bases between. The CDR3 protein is CASSERGQNYGYTF. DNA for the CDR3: TGTGCCAGCAGTGAAAGAGGTCAGAACTATGGCTACACCTTC.

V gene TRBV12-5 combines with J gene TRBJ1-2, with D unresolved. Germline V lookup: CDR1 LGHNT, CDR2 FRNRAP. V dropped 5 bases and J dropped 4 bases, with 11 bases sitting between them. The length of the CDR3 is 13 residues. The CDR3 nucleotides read TGTGCTAGTGGTCCCGAGAGTGGCTATGGCTACACCTTC. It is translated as CASGPESGYGYTF.

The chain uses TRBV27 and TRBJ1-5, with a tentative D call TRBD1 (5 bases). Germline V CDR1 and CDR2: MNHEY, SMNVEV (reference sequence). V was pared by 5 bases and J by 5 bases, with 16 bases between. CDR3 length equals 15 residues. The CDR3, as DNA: TGTGCCAGCAGTCCAAGGGCCCGGGGGGATCAGCCCCAGCATTTT. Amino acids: CASSPRARGDQPQHF.

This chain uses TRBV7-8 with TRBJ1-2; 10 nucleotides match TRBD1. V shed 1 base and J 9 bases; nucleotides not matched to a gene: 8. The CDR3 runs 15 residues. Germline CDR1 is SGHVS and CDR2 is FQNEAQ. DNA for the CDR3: TGTGCCAGCAGCTTAGTCCAGGGACAGGGGTCCCGCTACACCTTC. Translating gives CASSLVQGQGSRYTF.